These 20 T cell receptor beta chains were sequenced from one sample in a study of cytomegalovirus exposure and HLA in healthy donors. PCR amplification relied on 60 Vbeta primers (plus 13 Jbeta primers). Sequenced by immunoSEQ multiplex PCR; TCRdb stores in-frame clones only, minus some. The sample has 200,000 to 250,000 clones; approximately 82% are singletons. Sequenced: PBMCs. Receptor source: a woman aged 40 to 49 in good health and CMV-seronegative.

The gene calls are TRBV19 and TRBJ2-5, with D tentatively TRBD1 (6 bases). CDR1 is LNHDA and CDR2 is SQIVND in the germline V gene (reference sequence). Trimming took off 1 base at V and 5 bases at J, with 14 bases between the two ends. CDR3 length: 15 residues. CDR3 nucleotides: TGTGCCAGTAGTATAGGTTTCAGGGGCATGGAGACCCAGTACTTC. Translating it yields CASSIGFRGMETQYF.

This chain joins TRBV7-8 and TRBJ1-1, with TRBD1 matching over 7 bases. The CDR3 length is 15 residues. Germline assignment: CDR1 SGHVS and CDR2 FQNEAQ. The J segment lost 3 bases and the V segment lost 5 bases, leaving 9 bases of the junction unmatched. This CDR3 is CASSLGQAGYTEAFF. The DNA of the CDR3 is TGTGCCAGCAGCCTTGGACAGGCTGGATACACTGAAGCTTTCTTT.

The CDR3 DNA sequence: TGTGCCAGCAGCCCGGGACTAGCGGGGAGGGAGACCCAGTACTTC. The encoded protein is CASSPGLAGRETQYF. J is TRBJ2-5 and V is TRBV7-9; 13 bases line up with TRBD2. From germline, CDR1 is SEHNR and CDR2 FQNEAQ (reference sequence). The CDR3 sequence is 15 residues long. Trimming cost V 5 bases and J 5 bases; bases outside gene matches: 5.

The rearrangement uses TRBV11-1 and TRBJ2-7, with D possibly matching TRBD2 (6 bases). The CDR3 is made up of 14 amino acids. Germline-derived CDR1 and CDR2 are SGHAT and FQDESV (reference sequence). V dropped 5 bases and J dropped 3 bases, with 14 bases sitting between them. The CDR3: CASSLSGNNYEQYF. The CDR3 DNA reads TGTGCCAGCAGCCTTAGCGGAAACAACTACGAGCAGTACTTC.

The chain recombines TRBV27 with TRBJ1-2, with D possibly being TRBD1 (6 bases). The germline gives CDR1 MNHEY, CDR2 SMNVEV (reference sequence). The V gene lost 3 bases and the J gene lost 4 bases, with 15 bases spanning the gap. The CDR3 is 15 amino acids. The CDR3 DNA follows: TGTGCCAGCAGTTTGTCAGGGGTATTTATCTATGGCTACACCTTC. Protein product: CASSLSGVFIYGYTF.

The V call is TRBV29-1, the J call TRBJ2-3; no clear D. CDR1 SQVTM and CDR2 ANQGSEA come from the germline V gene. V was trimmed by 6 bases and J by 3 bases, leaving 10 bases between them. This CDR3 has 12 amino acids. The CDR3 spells CSVATGTDTQYF. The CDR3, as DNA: TGCAGCGTAGCTACGGGTACAGATACGCAGTATTTT.

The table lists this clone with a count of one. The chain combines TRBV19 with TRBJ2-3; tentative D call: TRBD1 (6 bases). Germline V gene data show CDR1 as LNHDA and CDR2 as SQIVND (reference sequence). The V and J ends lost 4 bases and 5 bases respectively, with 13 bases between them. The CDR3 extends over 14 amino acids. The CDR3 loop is CASSTRDTRDTQYF. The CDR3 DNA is TGTGCCAGTAGTACCCGGGACACACGAGATACGCAGTATTTT.

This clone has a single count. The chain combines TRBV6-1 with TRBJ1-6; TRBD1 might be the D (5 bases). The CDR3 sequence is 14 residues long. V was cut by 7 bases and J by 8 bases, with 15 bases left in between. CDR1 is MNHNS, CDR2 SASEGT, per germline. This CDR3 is CASTAGGGDSPLHF. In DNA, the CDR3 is TGTGCCAGCACCGCCGGCGGGGGGGATTCACCCCTCCACTTT.

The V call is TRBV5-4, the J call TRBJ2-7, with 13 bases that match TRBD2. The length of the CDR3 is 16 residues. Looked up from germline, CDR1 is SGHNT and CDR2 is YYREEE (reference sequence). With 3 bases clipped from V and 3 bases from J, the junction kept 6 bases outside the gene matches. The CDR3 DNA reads TGTGCCAGCAGCTACGGGACTAGCGGGGCCTTCTACGAGCAGTACTTC. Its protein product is CASSYGTSGAFYEQYF.

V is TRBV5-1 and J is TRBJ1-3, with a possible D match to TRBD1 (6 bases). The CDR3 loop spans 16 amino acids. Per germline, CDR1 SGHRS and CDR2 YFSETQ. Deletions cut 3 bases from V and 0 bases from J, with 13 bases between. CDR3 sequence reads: CASSSTGQISGNTIYF. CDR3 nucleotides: TGCGCCAGCAGCTCCACCGGACAGATCTCTGGAAACACCATATATTTT. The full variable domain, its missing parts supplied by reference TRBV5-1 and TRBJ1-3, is KAGVTQTPRYLIKTRGQQVTLSCSPISGHRSVSWYQQTPGQGLQFLFEYFSETQRNKGNFPGRFSGRQFSNSRSEMNVSTLELGDSALYLCASSSTGQISGNTIYFGEGSWLTVV.

The CDR3 here is CASSLETSGYNEQFF. For the CDR3, the DNA is TGCGCCAGCAGCTTGGAGACTAGCGGGTACAATGAGCAGTTCTTC. The chain joins TRBV5-1 to TRBJ2-1; TRBD2 matches 10 bases. Per the germline V gene, CDR1 is SGHRS and CDR2 is YFSETQ. The CDR3 contains 15 residues. Germline trimming cut 0 bases from V and 4 bases from J; bases unmatched to any gene: 1.

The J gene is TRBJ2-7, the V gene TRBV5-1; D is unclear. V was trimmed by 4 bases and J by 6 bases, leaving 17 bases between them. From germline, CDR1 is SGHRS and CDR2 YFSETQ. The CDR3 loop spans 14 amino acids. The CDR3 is CASSATLGASEQYF. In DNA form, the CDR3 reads TGCGCCAGCAGCGCCACTTTGGGCGCTTCCGAGCAGTACTTC.

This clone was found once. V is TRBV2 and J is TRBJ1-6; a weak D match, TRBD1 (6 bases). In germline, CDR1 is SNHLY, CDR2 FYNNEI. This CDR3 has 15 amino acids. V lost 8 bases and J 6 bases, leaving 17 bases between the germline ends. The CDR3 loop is CASGGGRAINSPLHF. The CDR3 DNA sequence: TGTGCCAGCGGGGGGGGGCGGGCGATTAATTCACCCCTCCACTTT.

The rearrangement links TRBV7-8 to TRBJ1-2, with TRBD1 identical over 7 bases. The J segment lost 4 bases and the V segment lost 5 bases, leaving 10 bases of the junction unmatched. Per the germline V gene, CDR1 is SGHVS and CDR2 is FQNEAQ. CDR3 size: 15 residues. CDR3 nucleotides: TGTGCCAGCAGCGCCACAGGGGTTAGACCCTATGGCTACACCTTC. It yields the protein CASSATGVRPYGYTF. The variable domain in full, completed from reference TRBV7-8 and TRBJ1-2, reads GAGVSQSPRYKVAKRGQDVALRCDPISGHVSLFWYQQALGQGPEFLTYFQNEAQLDKSGLPSDRFFAERPEGSVSTLKIQRTQQEDSAVYLCASSATGVRPYGYTFGSGTRLTVV.

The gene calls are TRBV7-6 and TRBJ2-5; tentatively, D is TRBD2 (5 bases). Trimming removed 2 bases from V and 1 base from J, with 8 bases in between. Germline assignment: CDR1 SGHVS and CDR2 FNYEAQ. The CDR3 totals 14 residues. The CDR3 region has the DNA TGTGCCAGCAGCTTATACGGGGTCCAAGAGACCCAGTACTTC. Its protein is CASSLYGVQETQYF.

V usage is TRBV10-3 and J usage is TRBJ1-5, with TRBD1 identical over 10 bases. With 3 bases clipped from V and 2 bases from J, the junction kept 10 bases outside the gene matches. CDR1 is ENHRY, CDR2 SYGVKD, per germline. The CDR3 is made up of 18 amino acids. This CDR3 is CAISDTGTGVLGNQPQHF. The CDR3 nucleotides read TGTGCCATCAGTGATACCGGGACAGGGGTGTTGGGCAATCAGCCCCAGCATTTT.

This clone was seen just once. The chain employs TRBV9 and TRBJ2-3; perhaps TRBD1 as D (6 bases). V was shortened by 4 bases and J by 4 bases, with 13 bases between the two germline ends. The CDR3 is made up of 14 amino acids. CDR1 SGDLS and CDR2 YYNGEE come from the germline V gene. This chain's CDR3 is CASSTGTISDTQYF. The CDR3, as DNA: TGTGCCAGCAGCACCGGGACAATCTCAGATACGCAGTATTTT.

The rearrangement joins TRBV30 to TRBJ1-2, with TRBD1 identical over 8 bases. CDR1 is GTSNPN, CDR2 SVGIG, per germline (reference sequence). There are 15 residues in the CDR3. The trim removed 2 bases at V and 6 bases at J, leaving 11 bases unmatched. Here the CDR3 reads CAWSKPDDRGNGYTF. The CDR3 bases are TGTGCCTGGAGTAAACCCGACGACAGGGGTAATGGCTACACCTTC.

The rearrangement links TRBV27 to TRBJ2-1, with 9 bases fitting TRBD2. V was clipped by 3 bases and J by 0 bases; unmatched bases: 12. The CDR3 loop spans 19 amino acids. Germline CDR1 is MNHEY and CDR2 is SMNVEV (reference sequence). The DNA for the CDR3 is TGTGCCAGCAGTTTCCCCGGAGTAGCGGGAGTTCGCTCCTACAATGAGCAGTTCTTC. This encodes CASSFPGVAGVRSYNEQFF.

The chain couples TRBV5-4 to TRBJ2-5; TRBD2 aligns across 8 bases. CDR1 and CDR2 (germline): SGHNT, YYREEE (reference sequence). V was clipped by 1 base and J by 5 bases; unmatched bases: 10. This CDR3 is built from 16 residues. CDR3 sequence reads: CASSLPRAGGMETQYF. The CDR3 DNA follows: TGTGCCAGCAGCTTGCCCCGCGCGGGGGGAATGGAGACCCAGTACTTC.